Below are 10 T cell receptor beta chains sequenced from a single sample in a study of T cell responses to AZD1222 COVID-19 vaccine. Assay: immunoSEQ multiplex PCR; the TCRdb copy retains only in-frame clones and omits some. This sample has roughly 55,000 clones, with about 89% found just once. The material sequenced was peripheral blood, taken on day 0 of AZD1222 vaccination. All receptors come from an adult in good health.

The gene calls are TRBV19 and TRBJ1-4; TRBD1 might be the D (5 bases). CDR3 length: 16 amino acids. Germline V gene lookup returns CDR1 LNHDA and CDR2 SQIVND (reference sequence). Trimming took off 3 bases at V and 2 bases at J, with 13 bases between the two ends. The CDR3 loop reads CASSIGTRSTNEKLFF. Here the CDR3 DNA reads TGTGCCAGTAGTATTGGGACGCGCAGTACTAATGAAAAACTGTTTTTT.

In the case of this clone: The sample contains more than one DNA sequence encoding this CDR3. The chain carries TRBV6-6 and TRBJ2-2; 7 bases align to TRBD2. V trimming: 0 bases; J trimming: 7 bases; junction bases outside the gene matches: 5. CDR1 MNHNY and CDR2 SVGAGI come from the germline V gene (reference sequence). The CDR3 contains 15 residues. For the CDR3, the DNA is TGTGCCAGCAGTTACTCGCCCGGCGGGGGCGGGGAGCTGTTTTTT. As protein: CASSYSPGGGGELFF.

J is TRBJ2-1 and V is TRBV21-1; the DNA was not used to check the table's D call, TRBD1. TRBV21-1 is a known pseudogene. The CDR3 loop spans 18 amino acids. CDR3 amino acids: CASSKRRTGRIDYNEQFF. CDR3 in DNA: TGTGCCAGCAGCAAACGACGGACAGGGCGCATTGACTACAATGAGCAGTTCTTC.

The J gene is TRBJ2-2, the V gene TRBV28; D is possibly TRBD2 (6 bases). Germline V gene data show CDR1 as MDHEN and CDR2 as SYDVKM. The CDR3 consists of 16 residues. Trimming took 6 bases from V and 0 from J, leaving 14 bases between them. The CDR3 region is CASSPPGGTNTGELFF. In DNA, the CDR3 is TGTGCCAGCAGCCCTCCGGGCGGGACGAACACCGGGGAGCTGTTTTTT.

J is TRBJ1-1 and V is TRBV29-1; D is possibly TRBD1 (6 bases). Germline values: CDR1 SQVTM, CDR2 ANQGSEA. Trimming shortened V by 7 bases and J by 0 bases, and 12 bases separated the two germline ends. The CDR3 spans 13 residues. CDR3 region: CSALGQLNTEAFF. The CDR3 DNA is TGCAGCGCCCTCGGACAGCTGAACACTGAAGCTTTCTTT.

The chain recombines TRBV5-1 with TRBJ2-7; unclear D gene. The germline V gene has CDR1 SGHRS and CDR2 YFSETQ. The CDR3 runs 14 residues. The V end lost 1 base, the J end lost 0 bases, and 8 bases lay between the germline ends. The CDR3 reads CASSLTRSSYEQYF. Written as DNA, the CDR3 is TGCGCCAGCAGCTTGACCAGAAGCTCCTACGAGCAGTACTTC. Full variable domain (remainder filled in from reference TRBV5-1 and TRBJ2-7): KAGVTQTPRYLIKTRGQQVTLSCSPISGHRSVSWYQQTPGQGLQFLFEYFSETQRNKGNFPGRFSGRQFSNSRSEMNVSTLELGDSALYLCASSLTRSSYEQYFGPGTRLTVT.

This sequence joins TRBV28 and TRBJ1-5, with unresolved D. Germline V gene data show CDR1 as MDHEN and CDR2 as SYDVKM. The CDR3 sequence is 15 residues long. The V end lost 5 bases, the J end lost 7 bases, and 18 bases lay between the germline ends. CDR3 in DNA: TGTGCCAGCAGTCCACCCCCGGCAGGTCGGCAGCCCCAGCATTTT. Translated, it gives CASSPPPAGRQPQHF.

By share of the sample, this clone is medium-sized. V usage is TRBV29-1 and J usage is TRBJ1-4; possible D gene TRBD1, 5 bases. Trimming removed 4 bases from V and 0 bases from J, with 9 bases in between. Germline CDR1 and CDR2: SQVTM and ANQGSEA. The CDR3 totals 14 residues. CDR3 sequence reads: CSVGDPPTNEKLFF. The CDR3 coding sequence is TGCAGCGTTGGGGACCCCCCAACTAATGAAAAACTGTTTTTT.

This sequence joins TRBV19 and TRBJ2-1; no firm D call. CDR3 length: 11 amino acids. Germline lookup yields CDR1 LNHDA and CDR2 SQIVND (reference sequence). The V gene lost 6 bases and the J gene lost 4 bases, with 4 bases spanning the gap. CDR3 sequence: CASREYNEQFF. In nucleotides, the CDR3 is TGTGCCAGTAGGGAATACAATGAGCAGTTCTTC.

The genes are TRBV6-1 and TRBJ1-3; D may be TRBD1 (5 bases). This CDR3 comprises 15 residues. Germline CDR1 is MNHNS and CDR2 is SASEGT. Trimming cost V 3 bases and J 3 bases, with 12 bases left between them. In DNA form, the CDR3 reads TGTGCCAGCAGTGACCCCCGGGACGGTGGAAACACCATATATTTT. Its protein is CASSDPRDGGNTIYF.